This T cell receptor (beta chain) was found in a study of blood T cells in healthy people across ages. The V end lost 2 bases, the J end lost 7 bases, and 15 bases lay between the germline ends. Germline-derived CDR1 and CDR2 are SQVTM and ANQGSEA. The CDR3 has 13 residues. PCR was performed a second time for about 7 to 11 cycles using a sample-barcoded 5' primer and a J-beta primer mix. A single record per CDR3 protein comes from TCRdb applying MiXCR to the 5' RACE reads. The top ten hold more than 4% of the sample, which has 1.4 million or so distinct CDR3 sequences, under 55% seen once. V gene TRBV29-1 combines with J gene TRBJ2-7; D perhaps matches TRBD1 (6 bases). Source material: blood. The TCR comes from a woman aged 18 to 35 in good health. The CDR3: CSVEKRTDNEQYF. The CDR3 DNA reads as TGCAGCGTTGAAAAACGGACAGACAATGAGCAGTACTTC.